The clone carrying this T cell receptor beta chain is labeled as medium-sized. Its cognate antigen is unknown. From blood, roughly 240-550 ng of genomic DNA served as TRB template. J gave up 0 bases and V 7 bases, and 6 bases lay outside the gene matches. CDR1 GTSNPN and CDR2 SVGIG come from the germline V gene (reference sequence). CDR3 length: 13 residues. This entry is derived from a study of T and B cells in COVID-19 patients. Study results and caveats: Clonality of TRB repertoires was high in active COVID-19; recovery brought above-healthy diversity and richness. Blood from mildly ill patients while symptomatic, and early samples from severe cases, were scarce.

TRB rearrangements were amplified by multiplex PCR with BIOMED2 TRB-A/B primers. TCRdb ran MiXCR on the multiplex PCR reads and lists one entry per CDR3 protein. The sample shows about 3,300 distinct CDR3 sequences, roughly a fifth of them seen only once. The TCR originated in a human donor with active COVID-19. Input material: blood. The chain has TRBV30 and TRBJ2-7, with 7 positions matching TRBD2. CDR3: CASSRGVSYEQYF. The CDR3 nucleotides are TGTGCCTCTTCCCGGGGGGTCTCCTACGAGCAGTACTTC.